A single sample gave rise to the 3 T cell receptor beta chains below, sequenced in a study of CD8 T cells in Susac syndrome. RNA amounts of about 0.45 to 1 ug underwent reverse transcription with random hexamers. MiXCR, applied by TCRdb to the immunoSEQ multiplex PCR reads, yields one record per CDR3 protein. This sample carries about 150,000 distinct CDR3 sequences, about 95% of them seen once, and the ten largest clones take approximately 0.11%. The sequencing input was CD4+ T cells from PBMCs. Receptor source: a human donor with multiple sclerosis.

This clonotype was seen just once. The rearrangement links TRBV6-5 to TRBJ2-7, with D unclear. In germline, CDR1 is MNHEY, CDR2 SVGAGI. There are 11 residues in the CDR3. The germline V and J ends were trimmed by 10 bases and 2 bases, with 9 bases remaining between them. CDR3 in DNA: TGTGCCACCGCTTGGGCCTACGAGCAGTACTTC. Protein sequence: CATAWAYEQYF.

This clonotype has just one count. This chain joins TRBV7-9 and TRBJ2-3; tentatively, D is TRBD1 (5 bases). CDR1 SEHNR and CDR2 FQNEAQ come from the germline V gene (reference sequence). With 2 bases removed from V and 2 bases from J, the gap between germline ends came to 14 bases. This CDR3 region has 16 residues. CDR3 amino acids: CASSLLVGATTDTQYF. The CDR3, as DNA: TGTGCCAGCAGCTTACTAGTTGGGGCGACCACAGATACGCAGTATTTT.

The chain employs TRBV6-2 or TRBV6-3 and TRBJ1-1; a weak D match, TRBD1 (5 bases). This CDR3 has 13 residues. Deletions cut 6 bases from V and 1 base from J, with 9 bases between. CDR1 and CDR2 from the germline V gene are MNHEY and SVGEGT. CDR3 nucleotide sequence: TGTGCCAGCAGACAGGTCCCGAACACTGAAGCTTTCTTT. Its translation: CASRQVPNTEAFF.